This TCR beta chain originates from a study of blood T cells in healthy people across ages. A second PCR of roughly 6 to 12 cycles used a sample-barcoded 5' primer and a J-beta primer mix. TCRdb re-called the 5' RACE reads with MiXCR, one entry per CDR3 protein. Counted here are 750,000 to 850,000 distinct CDR3 sequences, roughly 25% occurring once; the ten biggest clones make up approximately 3.7%. V dropped 6 bases and J dropped 4 bases, with 12 bases sitting between them. The CDR3 covers 14 residues. This sample also belongs to another study, concerning T cells of mothers and their children.

What was sequenced was blood. The sequence came from a boy aged 10-17 years in good health. The gene calls are TRBV12-3 or TRBV12-4 and TRBJ2-2; D not certain. The CDR3 region is CASRKTTSTGELFF. As DNA, the CDR3 is TGTGCCAGCAGAAAAACTACGAGCACCGGGGAGCTGTTTTTT.